This TCR beta chain was found in a study of tumor-infiltrating lymphocytes in primary liver carcinoma. The sample holds many counts of this clonotype. The researchers produced TCR beta cDNA from approximately 0.45 ug total RNA with a constant-region primer. Three nested multiplex PCR rounds of slightly modified ARM-PCR generated TCR beta libraries. Each of the first two PCR rounds ran nine to ten cycles with TRBV1-TRBV30 forward and C-beta reverse primers. One entry per CDR3 protein results from TCRdb running MiXCR on the multiplex PCR reads. This sample has approximately 110,000 distinct CDR3 sequences, with approximately 70% found just once. Germline CDR1 MNHEY, CDR2 SVGAGI. Trimming removed 6 bases at V and 2 bases at J, with 17 bases between. CDR3 length equals 15 residues. For each extraction, RNA and DNA were obtained together from about 20-30 mg of unsorted bulk tissue. Every tumor sample had over 80% viable tumor cells.

What was sequenced was liver tumor tissue from sampling region 1. Indicated subset: tumor region T1, superior pole. The clonotype comes from a woman aged 55-70 years with primary liver carcinoma and hepatitis B virus infection. The chain couples TRBV6-5 to TRBJ2-7, with D tentatively TRBD2 (7 bases). This CDR3 reads CASSPRGAVAYEQYF. In nucleotides, the CDR3 is TGTGCCAGCAGCCCCCGGGGGGCGGTAGCCTACGAGCAGTACTTC.